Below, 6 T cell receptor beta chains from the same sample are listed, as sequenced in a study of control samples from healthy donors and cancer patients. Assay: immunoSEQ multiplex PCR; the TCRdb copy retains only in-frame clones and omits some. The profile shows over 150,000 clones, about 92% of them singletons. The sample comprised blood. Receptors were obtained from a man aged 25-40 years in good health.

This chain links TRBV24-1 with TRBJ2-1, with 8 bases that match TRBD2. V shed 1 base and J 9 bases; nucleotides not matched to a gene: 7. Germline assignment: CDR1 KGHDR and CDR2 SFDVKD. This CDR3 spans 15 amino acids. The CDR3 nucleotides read TGTGCCACCAGTGATTTCGAGCGGGAGTCAGGTGAGCAGTTCTTC. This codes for CATSDFERESGEQFF.

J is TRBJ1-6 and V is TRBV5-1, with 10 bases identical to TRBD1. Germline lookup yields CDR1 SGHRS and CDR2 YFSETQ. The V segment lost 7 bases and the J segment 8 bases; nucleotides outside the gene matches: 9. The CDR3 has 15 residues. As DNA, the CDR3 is TGCGCCAGCCGATCGGGACAGGGGATGGATTCACCCCTCCACTTT. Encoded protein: CASRSGQGMDSPLHF. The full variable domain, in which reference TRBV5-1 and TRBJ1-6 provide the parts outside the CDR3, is KAGVTQTPRYLIKTRGQQVTLSCSPISGHRSVSWYQQTPGQGLQFLFEYFSETQRNKGNFPGRFSGRQFSNSRSEMNVSTLELGDSALYLCASRSGQGMDSPLHFGNGTRLTVT.

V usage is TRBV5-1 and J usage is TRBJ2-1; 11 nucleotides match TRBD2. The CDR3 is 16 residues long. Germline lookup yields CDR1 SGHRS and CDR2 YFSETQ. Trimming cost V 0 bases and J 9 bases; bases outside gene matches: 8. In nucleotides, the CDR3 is TGCGCCAGCAGCTTGGCCCCTAGCGGGAGGCGGGGTGAGCAGTTCTTC. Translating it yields CASSLAPSGRRGEQFF.

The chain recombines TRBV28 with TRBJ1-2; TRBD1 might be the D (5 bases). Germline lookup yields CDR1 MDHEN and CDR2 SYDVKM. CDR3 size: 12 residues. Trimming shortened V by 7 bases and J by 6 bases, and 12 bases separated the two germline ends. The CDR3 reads CASTDSVNGYTF. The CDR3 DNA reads TGTGCCAGCACCGACAGCGTTAATGGCTACACCTTC.

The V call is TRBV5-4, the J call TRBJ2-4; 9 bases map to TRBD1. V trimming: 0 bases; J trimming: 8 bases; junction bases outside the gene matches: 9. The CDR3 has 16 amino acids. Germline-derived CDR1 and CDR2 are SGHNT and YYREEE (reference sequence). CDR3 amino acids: CASSLGGRQGEDIQYF. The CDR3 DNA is TGTGCCAGCAGCTTGGGGGGCCGACAGGGGGAAGACATTCAGTACTTC. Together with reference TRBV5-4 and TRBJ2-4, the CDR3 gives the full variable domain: ETGVTQSPTHLIKTRGQQVTLRCSSQSGHNTVSWYQQALGQGPQFIFQYYREEENGRGNFPPRFSGLQFPNYSSELNVNALELDDSALYLCASSLGGRQGEDIQYFGAGTRLSVL.

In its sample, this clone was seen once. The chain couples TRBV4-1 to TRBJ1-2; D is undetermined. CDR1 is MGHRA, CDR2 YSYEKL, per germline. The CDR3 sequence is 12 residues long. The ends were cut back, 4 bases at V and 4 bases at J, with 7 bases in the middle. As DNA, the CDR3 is TGCGCCAGCAGCCGAAAATTCTATGGCTACACCTTC. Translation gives CASSRKFYGYTF.